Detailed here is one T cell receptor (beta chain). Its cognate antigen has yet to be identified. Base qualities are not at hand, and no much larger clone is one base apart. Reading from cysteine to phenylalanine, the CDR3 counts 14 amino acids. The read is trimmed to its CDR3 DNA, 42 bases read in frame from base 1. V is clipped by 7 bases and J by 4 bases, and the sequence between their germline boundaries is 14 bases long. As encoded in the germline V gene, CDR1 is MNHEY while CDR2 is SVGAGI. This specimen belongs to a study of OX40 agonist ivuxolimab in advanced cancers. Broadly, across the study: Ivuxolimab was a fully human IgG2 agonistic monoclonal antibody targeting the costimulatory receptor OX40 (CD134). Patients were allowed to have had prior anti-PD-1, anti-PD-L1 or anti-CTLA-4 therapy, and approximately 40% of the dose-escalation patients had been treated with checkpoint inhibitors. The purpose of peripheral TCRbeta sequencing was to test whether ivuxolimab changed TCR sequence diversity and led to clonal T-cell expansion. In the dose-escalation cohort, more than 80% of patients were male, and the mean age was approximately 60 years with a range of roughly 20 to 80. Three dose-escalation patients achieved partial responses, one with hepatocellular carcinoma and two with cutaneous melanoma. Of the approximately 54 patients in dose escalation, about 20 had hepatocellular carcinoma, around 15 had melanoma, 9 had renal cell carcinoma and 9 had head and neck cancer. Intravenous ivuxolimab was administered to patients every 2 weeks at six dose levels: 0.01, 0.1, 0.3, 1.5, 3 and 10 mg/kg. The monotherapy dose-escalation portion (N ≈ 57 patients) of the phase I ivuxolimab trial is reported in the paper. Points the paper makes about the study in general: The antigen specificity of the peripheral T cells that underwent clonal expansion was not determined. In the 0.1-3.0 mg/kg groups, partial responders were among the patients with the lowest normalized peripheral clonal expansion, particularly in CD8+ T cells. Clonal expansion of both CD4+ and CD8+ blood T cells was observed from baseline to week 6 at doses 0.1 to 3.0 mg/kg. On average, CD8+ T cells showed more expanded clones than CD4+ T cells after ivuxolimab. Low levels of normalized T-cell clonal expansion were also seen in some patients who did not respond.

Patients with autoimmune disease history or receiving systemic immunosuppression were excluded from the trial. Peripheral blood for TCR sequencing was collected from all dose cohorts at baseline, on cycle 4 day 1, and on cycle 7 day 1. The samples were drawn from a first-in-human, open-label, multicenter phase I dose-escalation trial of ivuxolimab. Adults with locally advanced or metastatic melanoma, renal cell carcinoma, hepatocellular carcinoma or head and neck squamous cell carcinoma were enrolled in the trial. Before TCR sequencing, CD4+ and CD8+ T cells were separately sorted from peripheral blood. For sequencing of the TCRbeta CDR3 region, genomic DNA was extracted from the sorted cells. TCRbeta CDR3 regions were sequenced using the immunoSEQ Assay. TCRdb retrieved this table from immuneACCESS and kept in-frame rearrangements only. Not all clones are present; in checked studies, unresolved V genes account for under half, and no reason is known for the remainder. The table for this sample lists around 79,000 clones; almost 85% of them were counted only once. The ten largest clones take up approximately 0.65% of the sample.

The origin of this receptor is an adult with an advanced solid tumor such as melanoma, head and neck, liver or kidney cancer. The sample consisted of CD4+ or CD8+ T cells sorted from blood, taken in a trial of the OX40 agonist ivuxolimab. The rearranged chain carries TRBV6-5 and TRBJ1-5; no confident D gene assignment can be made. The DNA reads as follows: TGTGCCAGCACCTACGGTAGGGCGAATCAGCCCCAGCATTTT. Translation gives CASTYGRANQPQHF.